This TCR beta chain was identified during a study of T cell changes during pregnancy in multiple sclerosis. TCRdb keeps only in-frame clones here, not all; method: immunoSEQ multiplex PCR. The top ten hold approximately 2.8% of the sample, which has 45,000 to 70,000 clones, roughly 92% seen once. CDR3 length equals 15 residues. The V and J ends lost 4 bases and 1 base, in that order; junction bases with no gene match: 1. Germline-derived CDR1 and CDR2 are SGHNT and YYREEE (reference sequence). The sequence came from a female donor in good health, enrolled as a control in a pregnancy study. The input for sequencing was peripheral blood, taken in the third trimester of pregnancy. This chain links TRBV5-4 with TRBJ2-3, with 12 bases lining up with TRBD2. CDR3 in amino acids: CASSRTSGGTDTQYF. The CDR3 nucleotides read TGTGCCAGCAGCCGGACTAGCGGGGGCACAGATACGCAGTATTTT.